This TCR beta chain was recorded in a study of brain metastases from non-small cell lung cancer. Concerning this clone: Antigen: not known.

Findings of the study overall: Compared with primary tumors, brain metastases showed less T-cell infiltration.

This CDR3 spans 15 amino acids. V lost 2 bases, J lost 0 bases, and 4 bases stayed unmatched. CDR1 SGHVS and CDR2 FQNEAQ come from the germline V gene. The protocol was immunoSEQ multiplex PCR, while the TCRdb copy is restricted to in-frame clones and leaves out a portion. Seen here are some 3,000 clones, 70% to 90% observed once, and the top ten hold 9.9%. This receptor was obtained from a donor at least 40 years old with non-small cell lung cancer. Material: tissue from a brain metastasis. V gene TRBV7-8 combines with J gene TRBJ2-7; 7 bases match TRBD1. CDR3 in DNA: TGTGCCAGCAGCTTATTAAGACAGGGCTCCTACGAGCAGTACTTC. Translated: CASSLLRQGSYEQYF.